This entry describes one T cell receptor beta chain. Antigen: not known. The protocol was immunoSEQ multiplex PCR, while the TCRdb copy is restricted to in-frame clones and leaves out a portion. The repertoire consists of about 110,000 clones, with roughly 88% occurring once and the leading ten covering roughly 12%. The junction had 7 bases not matched to a gene; V was cut back by 6 bases and J by 0 bases. Germline-derived CDR1 and CDR2 are SGHAT and FQNNGV. The CDR3 has 16 amino acids. This sample is part of a study of T cell responses to AZD1222 COVID-19 vaccine. Findings and caveats of the study: There were mostly white British donors and more females than males, and clonal diversity was possibly underestimated. Sampling that yielded the repertoires occurred only after the peak T cell response. With two AZD1222 doses given, Spike-specific TCR breadth and depth both rose. Baseline testing showed seropositivity in only a handful of AZD1222 recipients.

The TCR was taken from an adult in good health. The gene calls are TRBV11-2 and TRBJ2-1; 8 nucleotides agree with TRBD2. Sequencing was performed on peripheral blood, taken on day 0 of MenACWY control vaccination. The CDR3 DNA reads TGTGCCAGCAGGGACGAGCGGGGGAGCTCCTACAATGAGCAGTTCTTC. Translating it yields CASRDERGSSYNEQFF.